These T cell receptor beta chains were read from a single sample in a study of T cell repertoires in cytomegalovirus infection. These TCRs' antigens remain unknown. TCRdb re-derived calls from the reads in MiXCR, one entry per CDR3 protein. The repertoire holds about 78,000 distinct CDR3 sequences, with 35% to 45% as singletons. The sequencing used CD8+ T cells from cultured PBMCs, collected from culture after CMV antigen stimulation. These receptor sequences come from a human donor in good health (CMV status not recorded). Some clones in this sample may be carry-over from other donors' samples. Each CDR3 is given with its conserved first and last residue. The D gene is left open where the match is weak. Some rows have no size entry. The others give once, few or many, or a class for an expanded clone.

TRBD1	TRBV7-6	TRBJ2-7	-	TGTGCCAGCAGCTTAGCGCGGTGGAACGAGCAGGGGGAATCCTACGAGCAGTACTTC	CASSLARWNEQGESYEQYF
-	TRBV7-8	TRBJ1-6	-	TGTGCCAGCAGCCCCAAGCGGAGCTCCTATAATTCACCCCTCCACTTT	CASSPKRSSYNSPLHF
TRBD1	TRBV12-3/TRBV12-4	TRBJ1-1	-	TGTGCCAGCAGTGCCGGGACAGGGGCCACTTTGAACACTGAAGCTTTCTTT	CASSAGTGATLNTEAFF
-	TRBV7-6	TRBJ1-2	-	TGTGCCAGCAGCTCCAGCGCGTCTTTTTTAGGGGATTTATATGGCTACACCTTC	CASSSSASFLGDLYGYTF
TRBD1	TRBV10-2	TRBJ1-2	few	TGCGCCAGCAGTGTTAGGGGACAGGGGGCTTGGGGCTACACCTTC	CASSVRGQGAWGYTF
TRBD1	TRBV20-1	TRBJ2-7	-	TGCAGTGCTATCGACAGGGGGGTTTCCTACGAGCAGTACTTC	CSAIDRGVSYEQYF
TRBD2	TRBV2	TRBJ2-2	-	TGTGCCAGCAGTCGGACTAGCGGGGGAGGCACCGGGGAGCTGTTTTTT	CASSRTSGGGTGELFF
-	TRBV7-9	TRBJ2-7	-	TGTGCCAGCAGCACGACAGACTACGAGCAGTACTTC	CASSTTDYEQYF
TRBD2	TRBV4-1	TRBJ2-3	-	TGCGCCAGCAGTCCTAGCGGAGGCTACACAGATACGCAGTATTTT	CASSPSGGYTDTQYF
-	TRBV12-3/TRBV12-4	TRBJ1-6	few	TGTGCCAGCCGACACCCAGGATATAATTCACCCCTCCACTTT	CASRHPGYNSPLHF
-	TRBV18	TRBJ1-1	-	TGTGCCAGCTCACTTGACAGCCTCTTGAACACTGAAGCTTTCTTT	CASSLDSLLNTEAFF
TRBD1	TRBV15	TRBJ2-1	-	TGTGCCACCAGCAGCACCTCCGGGACAGGGTTTTACAATGAGCAGTTCTTC	CATSSTSGTGFYNEQFF
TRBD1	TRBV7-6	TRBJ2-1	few	TGTGCCAGCAGCTCGGGCTTAACAGGGGGCTACAATGAGCAGTTCTTC	CASSSGLTGGYNEQFF
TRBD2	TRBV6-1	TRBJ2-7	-	TGTGCCGTCCGCGAGGCGGGGGTGGTAAACGAGCAGTACTTC	CAVREAGVVNEQYF
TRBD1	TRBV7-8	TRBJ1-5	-	TGTGCCAGCAGCTTGGACAGGGGATATCAGCCCCAGCATTTT	CASSLDRGYQPQHF
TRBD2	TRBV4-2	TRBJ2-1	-	TGTGCCAGCAGCCAAGATCGGTTCCAACTAGCGGTTAACAATGAGCAGTTCTTC	CASSQDRFQLAVNNEQFF
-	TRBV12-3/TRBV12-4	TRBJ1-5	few	TGTGCCAGCAGTTTAGGGGGCTTCAATCAGCCCCAGCATTTT	CASSLGGFNQPQHF
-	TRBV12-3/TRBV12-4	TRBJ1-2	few	TGTGCCAGCAGTTTTCATCCTCTGTCTGGACAGCTCTATGGCTACACCTTC	CASSFHPLSGQLYGYTF
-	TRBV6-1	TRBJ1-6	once	TGTGCCAGCAGTCCCAGACCCGGCCAAGGACCCCTCCACTTT	CASSPRPGQGPLHF
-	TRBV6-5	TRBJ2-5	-	TGTGCCAGCAGTTACTCCTCGGAGGGGATTCGGAGGCAAGAGACCCAGTACTTC	CASSYSSEGIRRQETQYF
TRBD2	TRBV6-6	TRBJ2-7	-	TGTGCCAGCAGCGACCTAGCGGGGGGGCCGGTCGAGCAGTACTTC	CASSDLAGGPVEQYF
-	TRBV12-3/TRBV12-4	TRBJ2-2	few	TGTGCCAGCAGTTCGACCGGGGAGCTGTTTTTT	CASSSTGELFF
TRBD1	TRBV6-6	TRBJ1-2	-	TGTGCCAGCAGCCCCGGACAGGGGACTTATGGCTACACCTTC	CASSPGQGTYGYTF
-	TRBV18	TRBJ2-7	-	TGTGCCAGCTCCGACAGGCCCTCCTACGAGCAGTACTTC	CASSDRPSYEQYF
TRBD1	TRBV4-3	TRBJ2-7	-	TGCGCCAGCAGCCGTCGGACAGGGAACACCTACGAGCAGTACTTC	CASSRRTGNTYEQYF
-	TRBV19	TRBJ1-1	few	TGTGCCAGTAGTATAGATCCCAACACTGAAGCTTTCTTT	CASSIDPNTEAFF
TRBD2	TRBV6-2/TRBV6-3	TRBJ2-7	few	TGTGCCAGCCATGCGGGGGTCATCTCCTACGAGCAGTACTTC	CASHAGVISYEQYF
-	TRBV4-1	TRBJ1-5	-	TGCGCCAGCAGCCAAGGGGGTCGTGCGCCCCAGCATTTT	CASSQGGRAPQHF
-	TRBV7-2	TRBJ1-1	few	TGTGCCAGCAGCTTAGCGTTGGGAGAAGCTTTCTTT	CASSLALGEAFF
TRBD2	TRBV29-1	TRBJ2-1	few	TGCAGCGTGGACTCTGTTTTCGGGACTAGCGGGGGGAGTACCTACAATGAGCAGTTCTTC	CSVDSVFGTSGGSTYNEQFF
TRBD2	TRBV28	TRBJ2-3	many	TGTGCCAGCAGTCTACGACTAGCGGGCGGCACAGATACGCAGTATTTT	CASSLRLAGGTDTQYF
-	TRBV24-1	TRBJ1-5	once	TGTGCCACCAGCGGGGGCGGGAGTCAGCCCCAGCATTTT	CATSGGGSQPQHF
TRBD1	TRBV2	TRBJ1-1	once	TGTGCCAGCAGGCCTACAGGGGTCGCTTTCTTT	CASRPTGVAFF
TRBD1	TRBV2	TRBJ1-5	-	TGTGCCAGCACCCCGATTAGACAGGGGGGCCAGCCCCAGCATTTT	CASTPIRQGGQPQHF
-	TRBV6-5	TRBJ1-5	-	TGTGCCAGCAGTTGGACCGAGGATCAGCCCCAGCATTTT	CASSWTEDQPQHF
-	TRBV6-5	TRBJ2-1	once	TGTGCCAGCAGTGGCGGGGCCACATCCTACAATGAGCAGTTCTTC	CASSGGATSYNEQFF
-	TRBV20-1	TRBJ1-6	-	TGCAGTGCTTCTTCGTTCGGGGGGGGTGAACCCCTCCACTTT	CSASSFGGGEPLHF
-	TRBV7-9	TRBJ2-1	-	TGTGCCAGCAGCTTACCCAAGAATGAGCAGTTCTTC	CASSLPKNEQFF
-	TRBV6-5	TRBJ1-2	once	TGTGCCAGCAGCCACACCGGGACGGTGAACTATGGCTACACCTTC	CASSHTGTVNYGYTF
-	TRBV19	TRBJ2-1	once	TGTGCCAGTAGGTCAGGAATTGACAATGAGCAGTTCTTC	CASRSGIDNEQFF
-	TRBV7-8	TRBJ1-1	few	TGTGCCAGCAGCTTTTGGGCAGGTGAGCCTGAAGCTTTCTTT	CASSFWAGEPEAFF
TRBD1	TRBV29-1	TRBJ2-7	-	TGCAGCGTTGAGGGACAGGGGGGCGAGCAGTACTTC	CSVEGQGGEQYF
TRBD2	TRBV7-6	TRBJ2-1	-	TGTGCCAGCAGCCCCTCCGGGGGGGTTCTTGTTGAGCAGTTCTTC	CASSPSGGVLVEQFF
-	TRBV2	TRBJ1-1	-	TGTGCCAGCAGTGAGGGCCTGAACACTGAAGCTTTCTTT	CASSEGLNTEAFF
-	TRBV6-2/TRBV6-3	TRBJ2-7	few	TGTGCCAGCATCGCTTCGAGCTCCTACGAGCAGTACTTC	CASIASSSYEQYF
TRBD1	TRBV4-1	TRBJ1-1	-	TGCGCCAGCAGCCAAGATCAGGGGGCCAGGAACACTGAAGCTTTCTTT	CASSQDQGARNTEAFF
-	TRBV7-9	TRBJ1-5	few	TGTGCCAGCAGCTCGGGGACCGAGGGTAGCAATCAGCCCCAGCATTTT	CASSSGTEGSNQPQHF
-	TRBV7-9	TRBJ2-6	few	TGTGCCAGCAGCCTGTCCAGGGAGCTCTGGGCCAACGTCCTGACTTTC	CASSLSRELWANVLTF
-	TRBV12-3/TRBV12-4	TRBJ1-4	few	TGTGCCAGCAGTTTAGAAGCCCGCGCAGGGCCTGAAAAACTGTTTTTT	CASSLEARAGPEKLFF
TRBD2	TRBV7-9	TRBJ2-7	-	TGTGCCAGCAGCTTGGGGGGGAGAGAGCAGTACTTC	CASSLGGREQYF
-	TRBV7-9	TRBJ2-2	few	TGTGCCAGCAGCTTAGGTTCCCCCCCGAACACCGGGGAGCTGTTTTTT	CASSLGSPPNTGELFF
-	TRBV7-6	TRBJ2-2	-	TGTGCCAGCAGCCGAGGGACCGGGGAGCTGTTTTTT	CASSRGTGELFF
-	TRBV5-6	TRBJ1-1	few	TGTGCCAGCAGACACAAGGACACTGAAGCTTTCTTT	CASRHKDTEAFF
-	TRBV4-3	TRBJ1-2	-	TGCGCCAGCAGCCAAGACGGACACGGCGCTAACTATGGCTACACCTTC	CASSQDGHGANYGYTF
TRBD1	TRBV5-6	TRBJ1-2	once	TGTGCCAGCAGCTTGGGGGGGGACAGCTTTGGCTACACCTTC	CASSLGGDSFGYTF
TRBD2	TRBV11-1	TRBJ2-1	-	TGTGCCAGCAGCCCTAGCGGGGGGGAGTTCTATGAGCAGTTCTTC	CASSPSGGEFYEQFF
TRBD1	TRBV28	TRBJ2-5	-	TGTGCCAGCAGAGGACAGGGGGGAGAGACCCAGTACTTC	CASRGQGGETQYF